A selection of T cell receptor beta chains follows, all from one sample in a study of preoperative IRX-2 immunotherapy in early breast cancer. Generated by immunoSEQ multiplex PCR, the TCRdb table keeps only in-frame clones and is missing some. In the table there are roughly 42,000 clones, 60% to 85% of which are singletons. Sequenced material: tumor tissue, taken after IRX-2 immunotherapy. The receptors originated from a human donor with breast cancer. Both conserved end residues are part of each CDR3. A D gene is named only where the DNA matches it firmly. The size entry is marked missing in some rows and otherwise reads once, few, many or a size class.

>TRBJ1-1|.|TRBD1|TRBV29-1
TGCAGCGCGCGAAACCGACAGGGTTCGAACACTGAAGCTTTCTTT
CSARNRQGSNTEAFF
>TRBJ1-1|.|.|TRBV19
TGTGCCAGTAGTATAACGGAAGGGGGAGCTGAAGCTTTCTTT
CASSITEGGAEAFF
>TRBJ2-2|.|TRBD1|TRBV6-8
TGTGCCACCAGCGCTTGGACAGGGGGAGGGACCGGGGAGCTGTTTTTT
CATSAWTGGGTGELFF
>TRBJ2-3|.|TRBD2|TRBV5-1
TGCGCCAGCAGCTTGGATAGCGGGATAAGCACAGATACGCAGTATTTT
CASSLDSGISTDTQYF
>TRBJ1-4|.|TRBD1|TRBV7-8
TGTGCCAGCAGCCGCGAGGGGGCTTGGGAAAAACTGTTTTTT
CASSREGAWEKLFF
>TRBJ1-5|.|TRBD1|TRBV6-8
TGTGCCTCGACAGGGTTGCATCAGCCCCAGCATTTT
CASTGLHQPQHF
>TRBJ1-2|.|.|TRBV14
TGTGCCAGCAGCCAAGAGGGGACCGACAGCCCCAATGGCTACACCTTC
CASSQEGTDSPNGYTF
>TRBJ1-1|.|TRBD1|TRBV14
TGTGCCAGCAGCCAGGGACAGGGGATTAGCACTGAAGCTTTCTTT
CASSQGQGISTEAFF
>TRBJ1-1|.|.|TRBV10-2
TGCGCCAGCAGTGGGACGGCGAACACTGAAGCTTTCTTT
CASSGTANTEAFF
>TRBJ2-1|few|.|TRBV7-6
TGTGCCAGCAGCCCCGGACTCCTAGGGAACAATGAGCAGTTCTTC
CASSPGLLGNNEQFF
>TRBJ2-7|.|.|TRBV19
TGTGCCAGTAGTATTTATCCGGGACCCAGCTCCTACGAGCAGTACTTC
CASSIYPGPSSYEQYF
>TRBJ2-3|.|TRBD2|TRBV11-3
TGTGCCAGCAGCTACGGGACTAGTCCCACAGATACGCAGTATTTT
CASSYGTSPTDTQYF
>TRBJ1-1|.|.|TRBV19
TGTGCCAGTAGCGACCCGGGACTTTTGAACACTGAAGCTTTCTTT
CASSDPGLLNTEAFF
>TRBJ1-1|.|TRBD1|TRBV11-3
TGTGCCAGCAGCCTCAGGACAGGGAGCACTGAAGCTTTCTTT
CASSLRTGSTEAFF
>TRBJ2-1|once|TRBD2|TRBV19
TGTGCCACCTACGGGGGGTACAATTCCTACAATGAGCAGTTCTTC
CATYGGYNSYNEQFF
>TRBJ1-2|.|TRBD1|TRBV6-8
TGTGCCAGCACTACCGGGGACAGGGGGCCCTATGGCTACACCTTC
CASTTGDRGPYGYTF
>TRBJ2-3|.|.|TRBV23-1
TGCGCCAGCAGCTTCGGAGGAAGCACAAATACGCAGTATTTT
CASSFGGSTNTQYF
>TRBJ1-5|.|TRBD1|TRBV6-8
TGTGCCAGCAGTAGACAGGGGATCGCCAATCAGCCCCAGCATTTT
CASSRQGIANQPQHF
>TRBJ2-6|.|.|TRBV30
TGTGCCTGGAGGAGTGGGAATGGGGCCAACGTCCTGACTTTC
CAWRSGNGANVLTF
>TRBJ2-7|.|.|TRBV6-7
TGTGCCAGCAGTTACGCCGGACTCTCCTACGAGCAGTACTTC
CASSYAGLSYEQYF
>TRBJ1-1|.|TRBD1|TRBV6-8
TGTGCCAGCAGTGGAGGACAGGGTGGGACTGAAGCTTTCTTT
CASSGGQGGTEAFF
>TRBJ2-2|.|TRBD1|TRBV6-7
TGTGCCAGCAGTCATGGGACAGGGAGGAGCGGGGAGCTGTTTTTT
CASSHGTGRSGELFF
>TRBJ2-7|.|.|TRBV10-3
TGTGCCATCAGTGAGGGCGACACCGAGCAGTACTTC
CAISEGDTEQYF
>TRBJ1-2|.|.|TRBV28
TGTGCCAGCAGTCCAGACTTAGCCTATGGCTACACCTTC
CASSPDLAYGYTF
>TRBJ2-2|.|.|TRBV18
TGTGCCAGCTCACCAAAATCTCGGGGTCCCGGGGAGCTGTTTTTT
CASSPKSRGPGELFF
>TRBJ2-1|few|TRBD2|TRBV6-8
TGTGCCAGCAGTGACTATGGGGGACTAGCGGGAGGGCGTGGCTACAATGAGCAGTTCTTC
CASSDYGGLAGGRGYNEQFF
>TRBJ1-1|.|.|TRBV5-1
TGCGCCAGCAGCGGGGACAACCGGAACACTGAAGCTTTCTTT
CASSGDNRNTEAFF
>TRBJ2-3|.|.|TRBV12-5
TGTGCCAGCACCAGACGAGGGCAAGATACGCAGTATTTT
CASTRRGQDTQYF
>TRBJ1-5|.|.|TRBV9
TGTGCCAGCAGTGTCGGCAGGGCCGGCAATCAGCCCCAGCATTTT
CASSVGRAGNQPQHF
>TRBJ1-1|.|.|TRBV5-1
TGCGCCAGCAGCTCGTTGGCGGTAAGTGGCACTGAAGCTTTCTTT
CASSSLAVSGTEAFF
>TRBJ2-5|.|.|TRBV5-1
TGCGCCAGCAGCTTGGGGACAGCGAAAGAGACCCAGTACTTC
CASSLGTAKETQYF
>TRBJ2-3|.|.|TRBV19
TGTGCCAGTAGTATCCCCTCCGTGGGCACAGATACGCAGTATTTT
CASSIPSVGTDTQYF
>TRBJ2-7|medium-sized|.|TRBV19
TGTGCCAGTAGCGACCGGACAGCCCCCTACGAGCAGTACTTC
CASSDRTAPYEQYF
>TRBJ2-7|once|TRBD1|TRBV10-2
TGCGCCACCGGGACAGGGAGAAGCTACGAGCAGTACTTC
CATGTGRSYEQYF
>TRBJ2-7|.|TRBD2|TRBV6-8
TGTGCCAGCAGTGAGCGGTTGACTAGCGGGCTTCGAGTCTACGAGCAGTACTTC
CASSERLTSGLRVYEQYF
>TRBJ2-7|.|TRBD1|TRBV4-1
TGCGCCAGCAGCCCCCGGGACAGGGAAGATCGCTACGAGCAGTACTTC
CASSPRDREDRYEQYF
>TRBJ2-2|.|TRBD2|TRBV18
TGTGCCAGCTCACCACCAGCGGGAGGTCCCACCGGGGAGCTGTTTTTT
CASSPPAGGPTGELFF
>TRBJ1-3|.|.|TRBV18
TGTGCCAGCTCACCACCAGTAACATATGGAAACACCATATATTTT
CASSPPVTYGNTIYF
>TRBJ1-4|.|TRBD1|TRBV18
TGTGCCAGCTCACCGGGGACAGGGCGTAATGAAAAACTGTTTTTT
CASSPGTGRNEKLFF
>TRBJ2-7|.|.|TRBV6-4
TGTGCCATCCAGAGAGGTGAGGGGGAAGAGCAGTACTTC
CAIQRGEGEEQYF
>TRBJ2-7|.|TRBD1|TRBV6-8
TGTGCCAGCAGCAGATCTCCGGGACAGGGAACCGAGCAGTACTTC
CASSRSPGQGTEQYF
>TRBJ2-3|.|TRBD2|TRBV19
TGTGCCAGTAGTAGGGCTAGCGGGACTAGCACAGATACGCAGTATTTT
CASSRASGTSTDTQYF